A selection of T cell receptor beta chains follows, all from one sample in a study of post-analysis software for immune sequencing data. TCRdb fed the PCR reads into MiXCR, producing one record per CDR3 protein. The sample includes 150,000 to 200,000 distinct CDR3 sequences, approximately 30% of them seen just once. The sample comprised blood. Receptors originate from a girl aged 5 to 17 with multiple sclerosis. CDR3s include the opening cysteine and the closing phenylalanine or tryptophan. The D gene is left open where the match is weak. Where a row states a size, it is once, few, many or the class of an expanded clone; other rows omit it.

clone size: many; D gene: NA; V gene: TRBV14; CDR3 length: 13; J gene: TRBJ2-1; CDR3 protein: CASSHYALDEQFF; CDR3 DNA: TGTGCCAGCAGCCATTATGCCTTGGATGAGCAGTTCTTC
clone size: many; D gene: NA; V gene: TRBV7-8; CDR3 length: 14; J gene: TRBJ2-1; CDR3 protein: CASSLANGGIEQFF; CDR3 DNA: TGTGCCAGCAGCTTAGCGAACGGCGGCATTGAGCAGTTCTTC
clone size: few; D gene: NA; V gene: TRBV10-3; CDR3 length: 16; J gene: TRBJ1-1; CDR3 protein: CAISAARQLPNTEAFF; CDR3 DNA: TGTGCCATCAGCGCTGCCAGACAGCTACCAAACACTGAAGCTTTCTTT
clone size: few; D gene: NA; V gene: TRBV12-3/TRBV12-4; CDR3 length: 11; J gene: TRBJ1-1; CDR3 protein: CAGSLRTEAFF; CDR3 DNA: TGTGCCGGCAGTCTACGAACTGAAGCTTTCTTT
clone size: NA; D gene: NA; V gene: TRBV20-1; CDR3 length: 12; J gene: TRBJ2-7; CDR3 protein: CSARDINYEQYF; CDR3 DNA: TGCAGTGCTAGAGATATCAATTACGAGCAGTACTTC
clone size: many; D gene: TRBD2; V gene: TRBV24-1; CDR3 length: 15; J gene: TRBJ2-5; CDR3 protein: CATSGLLAGQETQYF; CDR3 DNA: TGTGCCACCAGTGGTCTCCTAGCGGGGCAAGAGACCCAGTACTTC
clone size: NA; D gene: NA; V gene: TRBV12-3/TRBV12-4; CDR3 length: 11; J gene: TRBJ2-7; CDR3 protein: CASSWIGEQYF; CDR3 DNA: TGTGCCAGCAGTTGGATTGGCGAGCAGTACTTC
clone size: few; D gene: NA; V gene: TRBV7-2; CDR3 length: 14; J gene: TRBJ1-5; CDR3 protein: CASSLSNMGQPQHF; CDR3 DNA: TGTGCCAGCAGCTTAAGTAACATGGGCCAGCCCCAGCATTTT
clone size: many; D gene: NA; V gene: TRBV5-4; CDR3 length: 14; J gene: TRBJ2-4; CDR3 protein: CASSSGLVADIQYF; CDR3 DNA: TGTGCCAGCTCTTCAGGGCTCGTCGCGGACATTCAGTACTTC
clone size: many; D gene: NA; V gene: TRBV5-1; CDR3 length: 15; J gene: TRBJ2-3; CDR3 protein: CASSIRGTSTDTQYF; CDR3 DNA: TGCGCCAGCAGCATCCGGGGTACTAGCACAGATACGCAGTATTTT
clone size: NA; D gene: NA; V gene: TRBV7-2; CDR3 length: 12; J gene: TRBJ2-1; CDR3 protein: CASSLGPDEQFF; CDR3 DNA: TGTGCCAGCAGCTTAGGTCCCGATGAGCAGTTCTTC
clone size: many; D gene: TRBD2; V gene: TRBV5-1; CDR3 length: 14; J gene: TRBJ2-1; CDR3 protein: CASSLGGGYNEQFF; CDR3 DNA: TGCGCCAGCAGCCTGGGGGGGGGCTACAATGAGCAGTTCTTC
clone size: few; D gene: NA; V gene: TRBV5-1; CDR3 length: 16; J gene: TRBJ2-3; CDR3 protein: CASSFWEAGNPDMQYF; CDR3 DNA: TGCGCCAGCAGCTTTTGGGAGGCCGGTAATCCAGATATGCAGTATTTT
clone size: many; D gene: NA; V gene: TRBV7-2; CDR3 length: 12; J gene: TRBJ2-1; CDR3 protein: CASSLEWYEQFF; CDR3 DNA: TGTGCCAGCAGCTTAGAATGGTATGAGCAGTTCTTC
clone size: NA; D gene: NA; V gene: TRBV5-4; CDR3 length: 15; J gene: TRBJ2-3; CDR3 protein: CASSATGRQRDTQYF; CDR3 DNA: TGTGCCAGCAGCGCCACCGGTAGGCAAAGAGATACGCAGTATTTT
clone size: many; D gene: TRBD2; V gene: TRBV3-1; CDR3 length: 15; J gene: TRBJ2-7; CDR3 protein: CASSQGTAGGDEQYF; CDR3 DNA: TGTGCCAGCAGCCAAGGTACCGCGGGGGGGGACGAGCAGTACTTC
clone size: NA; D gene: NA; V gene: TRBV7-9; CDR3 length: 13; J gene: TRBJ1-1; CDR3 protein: CASIKSTINEAFF; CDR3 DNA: TGTGCCAGCATCAAATCGACGATAAATGAAGCTTTCTTT
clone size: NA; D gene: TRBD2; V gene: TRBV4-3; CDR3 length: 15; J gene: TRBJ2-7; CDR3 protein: CASSLTSGRHNEQYF; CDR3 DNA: TGCGCCAGCAGCCTGACTAGCGGGAGGCATAACGAGCAGTACTTC
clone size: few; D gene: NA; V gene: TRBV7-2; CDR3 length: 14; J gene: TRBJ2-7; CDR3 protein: CASSFAPPPYEQYF; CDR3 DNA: TGTGCCAGCAGTTTCGCACCGCCCCCCTACGAGCAGTACTTC
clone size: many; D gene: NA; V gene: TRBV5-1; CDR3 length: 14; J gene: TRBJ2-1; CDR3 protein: CASSLEVGGSEQFF; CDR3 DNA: TGCGCCAGCAGCTTGGAAGTTGGGGGATCCGAGCAGTTCTTC
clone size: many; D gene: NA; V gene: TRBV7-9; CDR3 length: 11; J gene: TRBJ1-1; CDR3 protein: CASSSRGEAFF; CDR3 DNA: TGCGCCAGCAGCTCCCGGGGTGAAGCTTTCTTT
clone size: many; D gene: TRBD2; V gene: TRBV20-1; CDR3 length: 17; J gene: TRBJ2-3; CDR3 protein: CSARDLQRGSSTDTQYF; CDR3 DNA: TGCAGTGCTAGAGATCTGCAGCGGGGTTCTAGCACAGATACGCAGTATTTT
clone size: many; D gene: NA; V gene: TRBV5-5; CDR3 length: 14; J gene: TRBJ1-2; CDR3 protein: CASRREWTDYGYTF; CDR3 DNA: TGTGCCAGCAGACGCGAGTGGACAGACTATGGCTACACCTTC
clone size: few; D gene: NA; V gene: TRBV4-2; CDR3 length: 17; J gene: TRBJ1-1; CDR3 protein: CASSQERVGGSSTEAFF; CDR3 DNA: TGTGCCAGCAGCCAAGAAAGGGTTGGGGGATCGAGCACTGAAGCTTTCTTT
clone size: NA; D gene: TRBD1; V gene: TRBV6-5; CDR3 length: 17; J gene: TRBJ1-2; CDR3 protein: CACSYSIGTGSNYGYTF; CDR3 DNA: TGTGCCTGCAGTTACTCGATTGGGACAGGCTCTAACTATGGCTACACCTTC
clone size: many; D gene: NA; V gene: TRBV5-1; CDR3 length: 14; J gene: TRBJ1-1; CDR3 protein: CASSPATVLVEAFF; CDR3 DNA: TGCGCCAGCAGCCCAGCGACAGTCCTGGTTGAAGCTTTCTTT
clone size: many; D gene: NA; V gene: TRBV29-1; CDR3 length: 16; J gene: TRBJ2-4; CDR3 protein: CSVEEGEGLAKNIQYF; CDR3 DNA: TGCAGCGTTGAAGAAGGCGAGGGCCTAGCCAAAAACATTCAGTACTTC
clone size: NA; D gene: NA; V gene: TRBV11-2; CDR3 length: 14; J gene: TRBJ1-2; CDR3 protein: CASSLDSPNYGYTF; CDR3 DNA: TGTGCCAGCAGCCTAGACAGTCCTAACTATGGCTACACCTTC
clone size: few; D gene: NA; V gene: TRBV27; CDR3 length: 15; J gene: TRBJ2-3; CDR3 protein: CASSLYGGTTDTQYF; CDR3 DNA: TGTGCCAGCAGTTTATACGGAGGGACCACAGATACGCAGTATTTT
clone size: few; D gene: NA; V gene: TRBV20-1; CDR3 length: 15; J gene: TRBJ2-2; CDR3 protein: CSARSLEANTGELFF; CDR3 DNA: TGCAGTGCTAGGTCTTTGGAGGCGAACACCGGGGAGCTGTTTTTT
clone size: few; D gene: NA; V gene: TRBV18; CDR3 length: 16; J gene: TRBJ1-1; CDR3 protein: CASSPLELGIDTEAFF; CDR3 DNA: TGTGCCAGCTCACCACTCGAATTAGGGATCGACACTGAAGCTTTCTTT
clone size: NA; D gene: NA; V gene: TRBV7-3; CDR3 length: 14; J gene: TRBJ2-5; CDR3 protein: CASSSQGGQETQYF; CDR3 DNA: TGTGCCAGCAGCTCTCAGGGTGGCCAAGAGACCCAGTACTTC
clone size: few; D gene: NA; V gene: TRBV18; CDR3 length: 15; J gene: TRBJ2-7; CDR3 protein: CASSPPSGTTYEQYF; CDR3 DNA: TGTGCCAGCTCACCACCTAGCGGAACCACCTACGAGCAGTACTTC
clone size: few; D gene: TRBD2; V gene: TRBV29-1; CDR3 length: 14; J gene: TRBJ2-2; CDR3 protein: CSTSGTSGTGELFF; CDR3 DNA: TGCAGCACCTCCGGGACTAGCGGGACCGGGGAGCTGTTTTTT
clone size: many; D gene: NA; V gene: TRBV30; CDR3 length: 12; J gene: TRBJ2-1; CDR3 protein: CAWSVHALEQFF; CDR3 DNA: TGTGCCTGGAGTGTGCATGCTTTAGAGCAGTTCTTC
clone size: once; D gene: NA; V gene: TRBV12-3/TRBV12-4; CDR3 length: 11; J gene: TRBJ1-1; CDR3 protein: CASREGTEAFF; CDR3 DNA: TGTGCCAGCAGGGAGGGGACTGAAGCTTTCTTT
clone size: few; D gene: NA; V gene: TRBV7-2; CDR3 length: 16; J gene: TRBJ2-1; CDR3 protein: CASSVSREVKHNEQFF; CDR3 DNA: TGTGCCAGCAGCGTCTCTAGGGAGGTAAAGCACAATGAGCAGTTCTTC
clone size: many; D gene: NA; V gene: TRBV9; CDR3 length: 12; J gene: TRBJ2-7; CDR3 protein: CASSPPGHEQYF; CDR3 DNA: TGTGCCAGCAGCCCTCCGGGCCACGAGCAGTACTTC
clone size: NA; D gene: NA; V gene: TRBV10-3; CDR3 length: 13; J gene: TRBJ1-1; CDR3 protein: CAIRGTVGAEAFF; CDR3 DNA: TGTGCCATCAGGGGGACGGTAGGCGCTGAAGCTTTCTTT
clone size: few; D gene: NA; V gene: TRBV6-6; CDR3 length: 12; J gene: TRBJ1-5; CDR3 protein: CASGVGNQPQHF; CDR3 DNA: TGTGCCAGCGGGGTTGGCAACCAGCCCCAGCATTTT
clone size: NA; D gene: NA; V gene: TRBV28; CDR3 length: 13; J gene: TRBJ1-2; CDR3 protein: CASTVPSNYGYTF; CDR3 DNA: TGTGCCAGCACCGTTCCGAGTAACTATGGCTACACCTTC
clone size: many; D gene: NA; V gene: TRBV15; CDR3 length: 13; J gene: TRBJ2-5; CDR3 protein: CATSRGRDDPQYF; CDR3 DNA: TGTGCCACCAGCAGAGGAAGGGACGACCCACAGTACTTC
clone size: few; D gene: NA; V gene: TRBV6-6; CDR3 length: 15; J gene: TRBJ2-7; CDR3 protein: CASSYGGQKSYEQYF; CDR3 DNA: TGTGCCAGCAGTTACGGGGGGCAGAAATCCTACGAGCAGTACTTC
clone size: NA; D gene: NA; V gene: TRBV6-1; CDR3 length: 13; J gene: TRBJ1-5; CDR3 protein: CASSEVSNQPQHF; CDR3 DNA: TGTGCCAGCAGTGAAGTTAGCAATCAGCCCCAGCATTTT
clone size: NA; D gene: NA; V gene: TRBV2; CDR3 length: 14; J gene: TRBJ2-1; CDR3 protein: CASRAEHGLNEQFF; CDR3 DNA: TGTGCCAGCAGGGCGGAGCACGGTCTTAATGAGCAGTTCTTC
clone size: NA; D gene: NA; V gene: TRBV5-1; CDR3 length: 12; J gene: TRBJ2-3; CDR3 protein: CASSLHTDTQYF; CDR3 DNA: TGCGCCAGCAGCTTGCACACAGATACGCAGTATTTT
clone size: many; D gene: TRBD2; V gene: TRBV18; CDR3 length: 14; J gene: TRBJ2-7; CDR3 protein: CASSPPSGRVEQYF; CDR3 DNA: TGTGCCAGCTCACCCCCTAGCGGGAGAGTCGAGCAGTACTTC
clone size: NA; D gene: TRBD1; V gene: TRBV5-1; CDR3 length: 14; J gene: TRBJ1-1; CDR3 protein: CASSLRDSGTGAFF; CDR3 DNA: TGCGCCAGCAGCCTACGGGACAGCGGGACTGGGGCTTTCTTT
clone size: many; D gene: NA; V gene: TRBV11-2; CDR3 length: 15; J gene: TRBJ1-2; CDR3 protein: CASSLVGASWYGYTF; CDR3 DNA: TGTGCCAGCAGCTTAGTTGGGGCTTCTTGGTATGGCTACACCTTC
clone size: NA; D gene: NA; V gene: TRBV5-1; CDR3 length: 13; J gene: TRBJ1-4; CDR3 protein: CASSPGTTEKLFF; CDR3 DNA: TGCGCCAGCAGCCCCGGGACAACTGAAAAACTGTTTTTT
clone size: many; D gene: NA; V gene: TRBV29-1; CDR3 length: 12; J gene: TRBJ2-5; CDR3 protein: CSVDGTWGEQYF; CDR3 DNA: TGCAGCGTTGACGGGACATGGGGAGAGCAGTACTTC
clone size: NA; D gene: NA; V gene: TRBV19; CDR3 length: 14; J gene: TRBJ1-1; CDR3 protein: CASKDSYGLTEAFF; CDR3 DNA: TGTGCCAGTAAGGACAGCTATGGGCTCACTGAAGCTTTCTTT
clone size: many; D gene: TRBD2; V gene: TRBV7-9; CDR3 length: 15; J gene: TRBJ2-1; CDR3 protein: CASSLPGGSYNEQFF; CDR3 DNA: TGTGCCAGCAGCTTACCGGGGGGCTCCTACAATGAGCAGTTCTTC